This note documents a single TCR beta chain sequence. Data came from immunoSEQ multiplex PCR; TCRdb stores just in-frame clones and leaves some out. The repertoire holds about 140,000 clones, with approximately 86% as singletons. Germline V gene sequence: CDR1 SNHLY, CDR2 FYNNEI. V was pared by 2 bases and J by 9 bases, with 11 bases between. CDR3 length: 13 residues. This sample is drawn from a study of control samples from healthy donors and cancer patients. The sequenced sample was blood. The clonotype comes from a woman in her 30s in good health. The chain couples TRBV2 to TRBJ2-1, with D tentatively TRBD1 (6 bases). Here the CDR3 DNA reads TGTGCCAGCAGTGAATGGCAACAGGGTGAGCAGTTCTTC. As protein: CASSEWQQGEQFF. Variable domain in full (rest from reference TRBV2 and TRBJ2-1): EPEVTQTPSHQVTQMGQEVILRCVPISNHLYFYWYRQILGQKVEFLVSFYNNEISEKSEIFDDQFSVERPDGSNFTLKIRSTKLEDSAMYFCASSEWQQGEQFFGPGTRLTVL.